This T cell receptor beta chain was sequenced for a study of response to subunit inactivated influenza vaccine. Whole-study findings and limits: The authors suggested that few new T cells are recruited per seasonal influenza vaccination.

V was pared by 4 bases and J by 1 base, with 14 bases between. Germline V gene sequence: CDR1 SQVTM, CDR2 ANQGSEA. This CDR3 is built from 14 residues. TCRdb itself ran the RT-PCR reads through MiXCR, one entry per CDR3 protein. The sample includes 860,000 or so distinct CDR3 sequences, around 21% of them seen just once. The table lists this clonotype with a few counts. Its antigen is unknown. This sequence joins TRBV29-1 and TRBJ2-7; D assignment may be TRBD1 or TRBD2 (6 bases each). This sequence was found in a man in his fifties who received an inactivated influenza vaccine. The material was PBMCs from blood, obtained about 5 days after vaccination. The CDR3 spells CSVGRGTASYEQYF. In nucleotides, the CDR3 is TGCAGCGTTGGGAGGGGGACGGCATCCTACGAGCAGTACTTC.